The 18 T cell receptor beta chains below come from one sample, sequenced in a study of PD-1 blockade in classical Hodgkin lymphoma. The table came from immunoSEQ multiplex PCR; TCRdb's copy has only in-frame clones and leaves some out. Of 57,000 or so clones in the sample, about 87% were seen once. All patients relapsed after autologous stem cell transplantation, and brentuximab vedotin exposure varied. Sequenced material: peripheral blood mononuclear cells (PBMCs), taken at baseline. The receptor source for this set is a human donor with classical Hodgkin lymphoma.

The chain joins TRBV18 to TRBJ2-1; 11 bases match TRBD2. The length of the CDR3 is 17 residues. After removal of 6 bases from V and 0 bases from J, the junction contained 7 bases not matched to a gene. Germline lookup yields CDR1 KGHSH and CDR2 LQKENI. Here the CDR3 reads CASSSTSGASSYNEQFF. In DNA, the CDR3 is TGTGCCAGCTCTTCGACTAGCGGGGCTAGCTCCTACAATGAGCAGTTCTTC.

This sequence joins TRBV5-1 and TRBJ2-5; a weak D match, TRBD1 (6 bases). Germline V gene sequence: CDR1 SGHRS, CDR2 YFSETQ. The V and J ends lost 4 bases and 3 bases respectively, with 22 bases between them. The CDR3 is made up of 17 amino acids. The CDR3 DNA follows: TGCGCCAGCAGCCCCGAAGGGGCAGGGGTAAGAGAAGAGACCCAGTACTTC. As protein: CASSPEGAGVREETQYF.

In nucleotides, the CDR3 is TGTGCCAGCAGCCTGACAGGGACTGGGGAGACCCAGTACTTC. Its protein is CASSLTGTGETQYF. The J gene is TRBJ2-5, the V gene TRBV28, with D maybe TRBD1 (7 bases). Trimming cost V 6 bases and J 5 bases, with 16 bases left between them. Germline CDR1 is MDHEN and CDR2 is SYDVKM. The CDR3 runs to 14 residues.

This clone has a single count. J is TRBJ1-6 and V is TRBV2; D ambiguous. The CDR3 totals 18 residues. Germline CDR1 SNHLY, CDR2 FYNNEI. V was pared by 11 bases and J by 0 bases, with 23 bases between. The CDR3 is CAFRRTEYQNSYNSPLHF. CDR3 sequence (DNA): TGTGCCTTCAGGCGGACGGAATATCAGAACTCCTATAATTCACCCCTCCACTTT.

In the case of this clone: This specimen includes other DNA sequences encoding the same CDR3. V usage is TRBV9 and J usage is TRBJ2-7; possibly TRBD2 for D (6 bases). There are 15 residues in the CDR3. Trimming cost V 0 bases and J 5 bases, with 15 bases left between them. From germline, CDR1 is SGDLS and CDR2 YYNGEE. The DNA for the CDR3 is TGTGCCAGCAGCGTAGGCCCGGGACTGCAGCACGAGCAGTACTTC. This translates into CASSVGPGLQHEQYF.

V and J are TRBV5-1 and TRBJ1-1; D uncertain. The CDR3 sequence is 14 residues long. Deletions cut 0 bases from V and 3 bases from J, with 9 bases between. CDR1 is SGHRS and CDR2 is YFSETQ in the germline V gene. In DNA, the CDR3 is TGCGCCAGCAGCTTGGGATCCGGGGACACTGAAGCTTTCTTT. It codes for CASSLGSGDTEAFF. The variable domain in full, with the rest retrieved from reference TRBV5-1 and TRBJ1-1, is KAGVTQTPRYLIKTRGQQVTLSCSPISGHRSVSWYQQTPGQGLQFLFEYFSETQRNKGNFPGRFSGRQFSNSRSEMNVSTLELGDSALYLCASSLGSGDTEAFFGQGTRLTVV.

This chain uses TRBV18 with TRBJ1-1, with D unresolved. This CDR3 comprises 12 residues. Between the trimmed V and J ends, which lost 2 bases and 11 bases, there was a span of 12 bases. The germline CDR1 and CDR2 sequences are KGHSH and LQKENI. The CDR3: CASSPGGEGAFF. Here the CDR3 DNA reads TGTGCCAGCTCACCAGGCGGGGAAGGGGCTTTCTTT.

Judged by abundance, this clone is medium-sized (0.01 to 0.1%). The chain links TRBV9 to TRBJ2-2; TRBD2 is a possible D gene (5 bases). The germline V gene encodes CDR1 SGDLS and CDR2 YYNGEE. The CDR3 covers 16 residues. V lost 4 bases and J 2 bases, leaving 15 bases between the germline ends. CDR3 sequence reads: CASSPRDRENTGELFF. CDR3 nucleotides: TGTGCCAGCAGCCCAAGGGATCGGGAAAACACCGGGGAGCTGTTTTTT.

The table lists this clone with a few counts. The sample has other DNA sequences that encode this CDR3 too. V usage is TRBV19 and J usage is TRBJ1-5, with D perhaps TRBD1 (5 bases). CDR3 size: 13 residues. Trimming removed 6 bases at V and 3 bases at J, with 9 bases between. Germline CDR1 is LNHDA and CDR2 is SQIVND (reference sequence). The chain's CDR3 is CASRGQVNQPQHF. In nucleotides, the CDR3 is TGTGCCAGTAGGGGGCAGGTCAATCAGCCCCAGCATTTT. Full variable domain (rest looked up from reference TRBV19 and TRBJ1-5): DGGITQSPKYLFRKEGQNVTLSCEQNLNHDAMYWYRQDPGQGLRLIYYSQIVNDFQKGDIAEGYSVSREKKESFPLTVTSAQKNPTAFYLCASRGQVNQPQHFGDGTRLSIL.

This clone was seen just once. The V and J genes are TRBV6-4 and TRBJ2-2; 13 positions match TRBD2. The CDR3 runs to 15 residues. Germline CDR1 is MRHNA and CDR2 is SNTAGT. Trimming took 5 bases from V and 5 from J; bases not matched to a gene: 2. In nucleotides, the CDR3 is TGTGCCAGCAGTCGGACTAGCGGGGGTACCGGGGAGCTGTTTTTT. Translating gives CASSRTSGGTGELFF.

The rearrangement joins TRBV19 to TRBJ1-2, with D possibly TRBD1 on 5 matching bases. The CDR3 runs 14 residues. With 9 bases removed from V and 4 bases from J, the gap between germline ends came to 18 bases. CDR1 is LNHDA, CDR2 SQIVND, per germline (reference sequence). The CDR3 here is CASRSGRAVYGYTF. In DNA form, the CDR3 reads TGTGCCAGCCGATCGGGCAGGGCCGTCTATGGCTACACCTTC.

The rearrangement joins TRBV11-2 to TRBJ1-1; no clear D gene. Germline lookup yields CDR1 SGHAT and CDR2 FQNNGV. The CDR3 spans 15 residues. V lost 5 bases and J 0 bases, leaving 13 bases between the germline ends. The DNA for the CDR3 is TGTGCCAGCAGCGCGATGATGACCCTGAACACTGAAGCTTTCTTT. It specifies CASSAMMTLNTEAFF. The whole variable domain, filled in from reference TRBV11-2 and TRBJ1-1, reads EAGVAQSPRYKIIEKRQSVAFWCNPISGHATLYWYQQILGQGPKLLIQFQNNGVVDDSQLPKDRFSAERLKGVDSTLKIQPAKLEDSAVYLCASSAMMTLNTEAFFGQGTRLTVV.

The J gene is TRBJ2-6, the V gene TRBV7-9; the D gene is possibly TRBD2 (7 bases). CDR3 length: 17 residues. CDR1 and CDR2 (germline): SEHNR, FQNEAQ (reference sequence). V was pared by 3 bases and J by 1 base, with 13 bases between. The CDR3 protein is CASSFRGAESGANVLTF. The CDR3 coding sequence is TGTGCCAGCAGCTTTCGGGGGGCTGAATCTGGGGCCAACGTCCTGACTTTC.

The rearrangement joins TRBV10-3 to TRBJ1-2, with TRBD1 as a possible D gene (5 bases). In germline, CDR1 is ENHRY, CDR2 SYGVKD. V was cut by 7 bases and J by 8 bases, with 11 bases left in between. The CDR3 is 11 residues long. CDR3 sequence: CAITGEGGYTF. The CDR3, as DNA: TGTGCCATCACGGGGGAGGGCGGCTACACCTTC.

V gene TRBV19 combines with J gene TRBJ1-3, with no clear D. Germline loops: CDR1 LNHDA, CDR2 SQIVND (reference sequence). The CDR3 has 13 residues. Trimming took off 3 bases at V and 4 bases at J, with 7 bases between the two ends. The CDR3 region has the DNA TGTGCCAGTAGTATCCAGTCGGGAAACACCATATATTTT. As protein: CASSIQSGNTIYF.

This sequence joins TRBV6-5 and TRBJ2-5, with D maybe TRBD1 (5 bases). The germline V gene encodes CDR1 MNHEY and CDR2 SVGAGI. This CDR3 comprises 10 residues. V was shortened by 9 bases and J by 8 bases, with 10 bases between the two germline ends. CDR3 in amino acids: CASLGPTQYF. CDR3 DNA: TGTGCCAGTCTGGGGCCTACCCAGTACTTC.

This chain links TRBV12-5 with TRBJ2-2; 9 bases align to TRBD2. The germline V gene has CDR1 LGHNT and CDR2 FRNRAP. CDR3 length equals 18 residues. Trimming took 0 bases from V and 6 from J; bases not matched to a gene: 11. The CDR3 bases are TGTGCTAGTGGTTTGGTACTTTTTGCTAGCGGGGTCGCCGGGGAGCTGTTTTTT. Encoded protein: CASGLVLFASGVAGELFF.

V and J are TRBV6-5 and TRBJ1-1; perhaps TRBD1 as D (6 bases). This CDR3 region has 14 residues. Trimming shortened V by 6 bases and J by 0 bases, and 11 bases separated the two germline ends. Germline loops: CDR1 MNHEY, CDR2 SVGAGI. CDR3 amino acids: CASSRGPMNTEAFF. In DNA form, the CDR3 reads TGTGCCAGCAGCAGGGGACCCATGAACACTGAAGCTTTCTTT.